This T cell receptor beta chain derives from a study of T-cell reconstitution after alpha-beta-depleted transplantation in children. The CDR3 extends over 16 amino acids. CDR1 and CDR2 (germline): SEHNR, FQNEAQ (reference sequence). V lost 1 base and J lost 6, with 16 bases in between. The TCRbeta library incorporated unique molecular identifiers. TCRdb itself ran the PCR reads through MiXCR, one entry per CDR3 protein. The table shows almost 600,000 distinct CDR3 sequences, with about a quarter occurring only once. Sample: PBMCs, taken before TCRalphabeta/CD19-depleted stem cell transplant. The TCR sequence derives from a boy less than two years old with Wiskott-Aldrich syndrome, due to receive a stem cell transplant. This chain links TRBV7-9 with TRBJ2-1, with a weak D call TRBD2 (5 bases). The CDR3 sequence is CASSLERAEWGNEQFF. DNA for the CDR3: TGTGCCAGCAGCTTAGAGAGAGCGGAGTGGGGCAATGAGCAGTTCTTC.